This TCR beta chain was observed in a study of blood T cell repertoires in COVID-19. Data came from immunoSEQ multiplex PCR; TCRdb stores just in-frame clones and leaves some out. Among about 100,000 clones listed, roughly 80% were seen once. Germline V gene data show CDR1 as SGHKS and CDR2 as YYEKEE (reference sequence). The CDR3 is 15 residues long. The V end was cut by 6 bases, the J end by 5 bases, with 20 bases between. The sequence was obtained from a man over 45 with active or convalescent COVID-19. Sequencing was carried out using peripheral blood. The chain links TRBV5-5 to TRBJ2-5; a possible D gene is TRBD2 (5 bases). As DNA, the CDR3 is TGTGCCAGCACCCGTTCTGGGAGTCCGGAGGAGACCCAGTACTTC. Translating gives CASTRSGSPEETQYF.